Shown below are 19 T cell receptor beta chains from a single sample sequenced in a study of T cell responses to AZD1222 COVID-19 vaccine. Clones were read by immunoSEQ multiplex PCR, and TCRdb kept only the in-frame ones, dropping some. The sample lists about 69,000 clones; over 65% were seen once. The sample in question was peripheral blood, obtained 28 days after the second AZD1222 dose. Receptors were obtained from an adult who received the AZD1222 COVID-19 vaccine.

J is TRBJ2-2 and V is TRBV12-3 or TRBV12-4; D is uncertain. The CDR3 loop spans 11 amino acids. The ends were cut back, 6 bases at V and 4 bases at J, with 3 bases in the middle. The CDR3 region is CASSRTGELFF. As DNA, the CDR3 is TGTGCCAGCAGCCGCACCGGGGAGCTGTTTTTT.

There are many counts of this clone. The rearrangement joins TRBV5-4 to TRBJ2-3, with 8 bases that match TRBD2. The V gene's germline CDR1 is SGHNT and CDR2 YYREEE (reference sequence). The junction had 9 bases not matched to a gene; V was cut back by 6 bases and J by 3 bases. The length of the CDR3 is 15 residues. The CDR3, as DNA: TGTGCCAGCATCCTCGGGGGGGCAGGGACAGATACGCAGTATTTT. It is translated as CASILGGAGTDTQYF.

This sequence joins TRBV6-5 and TRBJ1-4, with unresolved D. V was clipped by 6 bases and J by 4 bases, with 12 bases between them. CDR1 and CDR2 from the germline V gene are MNHEY and SVGAGI. This CDR3 region has 14 residues. CDR3 residues: CASRLRPDNEKLFF. The CDR3 DNA reads TGTGCCAGCAGGCTTAGGCCAGATAATGAAAAACTGTTTTTT.

The V and J genes are TRBV7-9 and TRBJ1-3; D remains ambiguous. The CDR3 loop spans 14 amino acids. Germline V gene sequence: CDR1 SEHNR, CDR2 FQNEAQ (reference sequence). V gave up 3 bases and J gave up 6 bases, with 12 bases separating them. The DNA for the CDR3 is TGTGCCAGCAGCTTGGCAGGCCGGGAAAACACCATATATTTT. It specifies CASSLAGRENTIYF.

The rearrangement uses TRBV18 and TRBJ2-2; D ambiguous. This CDR3 spans 14 amino acids. Germline V CDR1 and CDR2: KGHSH, LQKENI. With 3 bases removed from V and 8 bases from J, the gap between germline ends came to 13 bases. The CDR3, as DNA: TGTGCCAGCTCACCCGAGAGACCCACAGGGGAGCTGTTTTTT. Amino acids: CASSPERPTGELFF. The variable domain in full, with the rest retrieved from reference TRBV18 and TRBJ2-2, is NAGVMQNPRHLVRRRGQEARLRCSPMKGHSHVYWYRQLPEEGLKFMVYLQKENIIDESGMPKERFSAEFPKEGPSILRIQQVVRGDSAAYFCASSPERPTGELFFGEGSRLTVL.

The rearrangement links TRBV12-3 or TRBV12-4 to TRBJ1-2; D remains ambiguous. CDR3 length: 11 residues. V lost 6 bases to trimming and J lost 5 bases, with 7 bases between them. CDR3 nucleotide sequence: TGTGCCAGCAGCGCCCAATATGGCTACACCTTC. Protein: CASSAQYGYTF.

The table lists this clone with a few counts. CDR3: CASSEAAGWYGYTF. For the CDR3, the DNA is TGTGCCAGCAGTGAAGCGGCAGGGTGGTATGGCTACACCTTC. V and J are TRBV6-1 and TRBJ1-2, with D possibly matching TRBD1 (5 bases). Germline-derived CDR1 and CDR2 are MNHNS and SASEGT. The CDR3 runs to 14 residues. V was trimmed by 0 bases and J by 5 bases, leaving 10 bases between them.

This rearrangement joins TRBV18 to TRBJ1-4; the D is unclear. This CDR3 is 16 amino acids long. V lost 3 bases to trimming and J lost 4 bases, with 15 bases between them. Germline CDR1 and CDR2: KGHSH and LQKENI. This chain's CDR3 is CASSPTAGGVNEKLFF. The CDR3 bases are TGTGCCAGCTCACCCACTGCGGGCGGAGTTAATGAAAAACTGTTTTTT.

The CDR3 sequence is CASSTNWGGALYNEQFF. The DNA for the CDR3 is TGTGCCAGTAGTACTAATTGGGGGGGGGCCCTATACAATGAGCAGTTCTTC. The J gene is TRBJ2-1, the V gene TRBV19, with a weak D call TRBD2 (7 bases). The CDR3 sequence is 17 residues long. Germline CDR1 reads LNHDA; CDR2 reads SQIVND (reference sequence). V was trimmed by 4 bases and J by 4 bases, leaving 20 bases between them.

The chain uses TRBV7-8 and TRBJ2-7, with 7 bases matching TRBD2. V gave up 5 bases and J gave up 7 bases; unmatched junction bases: 17. Germline CDR1 is SGHVS and CDR2 is FQNEAQ. The CDR3 is made up of 16 amino acids. This chain's CDR3 is CASSSGWMRGEGEQYF. The CDR3 DNA reads as TGTGCCAGCAGCAGCGGGTGGATGCGCGGGGAGGGGGAGCAGTACTTC. Filled out from reference TRBV7-8 and TRBJ2-7, the complete variable domain reads GAGVSQSPRYKVAKRGQDVALRCDPISGHVSLFWYQQALGQGPEFLTYFQNEAQLDKSGLPSDRFFAERPEGSVSTLKIQRTQQEDSAVYLCASSSGWMRGEGEQYFGPGTRLTVT.

V and J are TRBV24-1 and TRBJ2-3; maybe TRBD1 (6 bases). Germline CDR1 KGHDR, CDR2 SFDVKD. V lost 9 bases to trimming and J lost 2 bases, with 20 bases between them. The CDR3 contains 16 residues. CDR3 DNA sequence: TGTGCCACCTCGGACAGATTGGATGGCCCCACAGATACGCAGTATTTT. This translates into CATSDRLDGPTDTQYF.

The chain has TRBV2 and TRBJ2-5, with TRBD2 identical over 8 bases. J gave up 4 bases and V 7 bases, and 8 bases lay outside the gene matches. The CDR3 consists of 14 residues. The germline V gene has CDR1 SNHLY and CDR2 FYNNEI. The CDR3 here is CASTLYGGGETQYF. The CDR3 nucleotides are TGTGCCAGCACTCTGTACGGGGGGGGAGAGACCCAGTACTTC.

The chain joins TRBV7-9 to TRBJ1-1; D is ambiguous. There are 13 residues in the CDR3. Trimming stripped 3 bases from V and 4 bases from J, with 9 bases between. CDR1 is SEHNR, CDR2 FQNEAQ, per germline (reference sequence). In DNA form, the CDR3 reads TGTGCCAGCAGCTTTACGAGTGCCACTGAAGCTTTCTTT. It yields the protein CASSFTSATEAFF.

The chain carries TRBV7-9 and TRBJ1-3, with unresolved D. The CDR3 sequence is 14 residues long. Trimming pared 6 bases from V and 6 bases from J, leaving 15 bases between. Looked up from germline, CDR1 is SEHNR and CDR2 is FQNEAQ (reference sequence). The CDR3 sequence: CASSMGTVKNTIYF. The CDR3 DNA follows: TGTGCCAGCAGTATGGGAACAGTTAAAAACACCATATATTTT.

The chain couples TRBV18 to TRBJ1-1, with D hard to call. CDR1 and CDR2 from the germline V gene are KGHSH and LQKENI. The length of the CDR3 is 14 residues. V was cut by 5 bases and J by 2 bases, with 12 bases left in between. The CDR3, as DNA: TGTGCCAGCTCAACCCGGAGCCTTAACACTGAAGCTTTCTTT. This gives the protein CASSTRSLNTEAFF.

The chain links TRBV29-1 to TRBJ2-3; D is undetermined. Per the germline V gene, CDR1 is SQVTM and CDR2 is ANQGSEA. Trimming stripped 7 bases from V and 3 bases from J, with 14 bases between. This CDR3 has 13 residues. The CDR3 bases are TGCAGCGCTCCCGGCCTCGCGACAGATACGCAGTATTTT. It translates to CSAPGLATDTQYF.

This sequence joins TRBV19 and TRBJ1-1; weak D call: TRBD1 (6 bases). The V and J ends lost 6 bases and 2 bases respectively, with 16 bases between them. Germline-derived CDR1 and CDR2 are LNHDA and SQIVND (reference sequence). The CDR3 totals 15 residues. The CDR3 nucleotides are TGTGCCAGTAGCAAGCAGGACAGTTTCAACACTGAAGCTTTCTTT. Translating gives CASSKQDSFNTEAFF.

The rearrangement links TRBV6-2 or TRBV6-3 to TRBJ2-5; a weak D match, TRBD1 (5 bases). The CDR3 is 11 amino acids. Per germline, CDR1 MNHEY and CDR2 SVGEGT. Trimming stripped 5 bases from V and 5 bases from J, with 6 bases between. The CDR3, as DNA: TGTGCCAGCAGTCCAGGGGAGACCCAGTACTTC. Amino acids: CASSPGETQYF.

The chain's CDR3 is CASSQLGEAETQYF. In DNA, the CDR3 is TGTGCCAGCTCCCAGTTAGGGGAGGCGGAGACCCAGTACTTC. This sequence joins TRBV18 and TRBJ2-5; TRBD2 might be the D (6 bases). Germline V gene sequence: CDR1 KGHSH, CDR2 LQKENI. V dropped 6 bases and J dropped 5 bases, with 16 bases sitting between them. There are 14 residues in the CDR3.